These T cell receptor beta chains were read from a single sample in a study of B cell selection in AIRE deficiency. Profiling relied on immunoSEQ multiplex PCR, and the TCRdb table lists in-frame clones only, not all of them. Of tens of thousands of clones listed, about 90% are singletons. Sequenced input: CD4+CD25+ Tregs sorted from PBMCs. Receptors were obtained from a human donor in good health. The CDR3 runs from the conserved cysteine through the conserved F or W. D genes are given only for firm matches. The size entry is marked missing in some rows and otherwise reads once, few, many or a size class.

clone_size j_call v_call d_call cdr3_nt cdr3_aa
few TRBJ1-4 TRBV10-3 . TGTGCCATCAGACAAGGAATACGGGAAAAACTGTTTTTT CAIRQGIREKLFF
. TRBJ1-4 TRBV25-1 . TGTGCCAGCAGTGCTAATGAAAAACTGTTTTTT CASSANEKLFF
. TRBJ1-2 TRBV6-5 TRBD1 TGTGCCAGCAGTTCTTTCGGACAGGGCTATGGCTACACCTTC CASSSFGQGYGYTF
. TRBJ1-3 TRBV10-3 . TGTGCCATCAGAGTTGGGGGAAAGTCTGGAAACACCATATATTTT CAIRVGGKSGNTIYF
. TRBJ2-1 TRBV7-8 . TGTGCCAGCAGTTACTCCCCGGGGGTCCCCTACAATGAGCAGTTCTTC CASSYSPGVPYNEQFF
. TRBJ1-2 TRBV6-5 TRBD1 TGTGCCAGCATAGGACAGGGGGCTAGGGACGGCTACACCTTC CASIGQGARDGYTF
. TRBJ1-3 TRBV14 . TGTGCCAGCAGCCCCCTCTCCTGGAGCTCTGGAAACACCATATATTTT CASSPLSWSSGNTIYF
. TRBJ2-3 TRBV9 TRBD2 TGTGCCAGCAGCGGTAGCGGGAGGGCCCCAGATACGCAGTATTTT CASSGSGRAPDTQYF
. TRBJ2-5 TRBV11-3 TRBD2 TGTGCCAGCAGCTTAGTCGCGGGCGGGGGACGCCGCTGGGAGACCCAGTACTTC CASSLVAGGGRRWETQYF
. TRBJ2-2 TRBV6-1 . TGTGCCAGCAGGTTCACGGGCGCCGGGGAGCTGTTTTTT CASRFTGAGELFF
. TRBJ1-5 TRBV6-5 . TGTGCCAGCAGTTACAGGCCCGACCTTAGCAATCAGCCCCAGCATTTT CASSYRPDLSNQPQHF
. TRBJ1-3 TRBV10-2 . TGCGCCAGCAACCACAGGGTCGGGAACACCATATATTTT CASNHRVGNTIYF
. TRBJ1-6 TRBV7-3 . TGTGCCAGCAGCCGGGACGCCAATTCACCCCTCCACTTT CASSRDANSPLHF
. TRBJ1-4 TRBV4-1 . TGCGCCAGCAGCCAAGATCGTGAGTTTGAAAAACTGTTTTTT CASSQDREFEKLFF
. TRBJ1-1 TRBV7-9 . TGTGCCAGCAGCTTAGTTGAAGGTTGGACTGAAGCTTTCTTT CASSLVEGWTEAFF
once TRBJ2-5 TRBV27 . TGTGCCAGCAGCGGGGCCTCCCAAGAGACCCAGTACTTC CASSGASQETQYF
. TRBJ1-2 TRBV29-1 TRBD1 TGCAGCGTTAACACAGGGGGCTATGGCTGCACCTTC CSVNTGGYGCTF
. TRBJ2-2 TRBV5-6 . TGTGCCAGCAGCTTGGGTAGGGGCTTCGCCGGGGAGCTGTTTTTT CASSLGRGFAGELFF
. TRBJ2-1 TRBV2 . TGTGCCAGCAGTGCCGAGCGATACAATGAGCAGTTCTTC CASSAERYNEQFF
. TRBJ2-1 TRBV5-1 . TGCGCCAGCCGCTCTAACAATGAGCAGTTCTTC CASRSNNEQFF
. TRBJ2-7 TRBV9 . TGTGCCAGCAGCTTATTAGCCTACGAGCAGTACTTC CASSLLAYEQYF
. TRBJ2-3 TRBV18 . TGTGCCAGCTCACCCTTTCGGGGGAGAACAGATACGCAGTATTTT CASSPFRGRTDTQYF
. TRBJ2-3 TRBV7-6 TRBD2 TGTGCCAGCAGCTTAGGCCCCCTAAGCGGGGGGACGAGCACAGATACGCAGTATTTT CASSLGPLSGGTSTDTQYF
. TRBJ1-2 TRBV11-2 . TGTGCCAGCAGCTTAGGCCCTGTAGGGACCTTC CASSLGPVGTF
. TRBJ2-7 TRBV28 . TGTGCCAGCAGTCCCCGGGGCAGGGGATCGGCCGAGCAGTACTTC CASSPRGRGSAEQYF
. TRBJ1-1 TRBV27 TRBD1 TGTGCCAGCTCTCCCACAGGGGGCTGGACTGAAGCTTTCTTT CASSPTGGWTEAFF